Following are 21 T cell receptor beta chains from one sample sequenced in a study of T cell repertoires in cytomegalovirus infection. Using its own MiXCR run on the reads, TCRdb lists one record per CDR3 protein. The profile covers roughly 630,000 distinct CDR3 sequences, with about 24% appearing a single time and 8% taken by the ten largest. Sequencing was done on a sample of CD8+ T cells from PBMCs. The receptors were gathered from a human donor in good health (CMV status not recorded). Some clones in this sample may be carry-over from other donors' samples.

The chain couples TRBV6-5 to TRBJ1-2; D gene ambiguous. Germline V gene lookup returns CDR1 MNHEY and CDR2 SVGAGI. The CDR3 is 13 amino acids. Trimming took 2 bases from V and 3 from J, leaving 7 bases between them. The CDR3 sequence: CASSYAAYYGYTF. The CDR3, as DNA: TGTGCCAGCAGTTACGCAGCCTACTATGGCTACACCTTC.

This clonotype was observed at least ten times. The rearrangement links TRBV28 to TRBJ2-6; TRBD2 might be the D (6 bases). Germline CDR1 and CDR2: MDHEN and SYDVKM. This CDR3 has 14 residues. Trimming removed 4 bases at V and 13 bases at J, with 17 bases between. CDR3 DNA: TGTGCCAGCAGTTCTCCCCGCGGAGGGGAAGTCCTGACTTTC. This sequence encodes CASSSPRGGEVLTF.

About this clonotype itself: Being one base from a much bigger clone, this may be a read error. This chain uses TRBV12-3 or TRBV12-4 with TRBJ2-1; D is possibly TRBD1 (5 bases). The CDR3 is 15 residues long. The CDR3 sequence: CASCFQDTWANEQFF. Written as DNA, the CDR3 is TGTGCCAGCTGTTTCCAGGACACCTGGGCCAATGAGCAGTTCTTC.

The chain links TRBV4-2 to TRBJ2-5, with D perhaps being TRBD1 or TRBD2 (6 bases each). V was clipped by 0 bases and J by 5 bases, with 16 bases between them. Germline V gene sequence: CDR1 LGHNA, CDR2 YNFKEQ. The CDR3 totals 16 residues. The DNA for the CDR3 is TGTGCCAGCAGCCAAGAATTAAGACGAGGGGGGGAGACCCAGTACTTC. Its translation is CASSQELRRGGETQYF.

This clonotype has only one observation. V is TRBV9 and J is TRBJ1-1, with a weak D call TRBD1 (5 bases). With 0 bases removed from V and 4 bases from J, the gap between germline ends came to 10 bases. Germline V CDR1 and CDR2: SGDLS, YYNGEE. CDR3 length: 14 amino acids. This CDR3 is CASSVGGRGTEAFF. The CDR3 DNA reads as TGTGCCAGCAGCGTAGGAGGGAGGGGCACTGAAGCTTTCTTT. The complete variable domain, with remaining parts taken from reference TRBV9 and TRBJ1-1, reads DSGVTQTPKHLITATGQRVTLRCSPRSGDLSVYWYQQSLDQGLQFLIQYYNGEERAKGNILERFSAQQFPDLHSELNLSSLELGDSALYFCASSVGGRGTEAFFGQGTRLTVV.

The DNA of the CDR3 is TGTGCCATCAGTGCTACTGACAGCGGAGGCCAGCCCCAGCATTTT. Translating it yields CAISATDSGGQPQHF. This chain links TRBV10-3 with TRBJ1-5; possible D gene TRBD1, 5 bases. CDR1 and CDR2 (germline): ENHRY, SYGVKD. Trimming removed 4 bases at V and 7 bases at J, with 17 bases between. CDR3 size: 15 residues.

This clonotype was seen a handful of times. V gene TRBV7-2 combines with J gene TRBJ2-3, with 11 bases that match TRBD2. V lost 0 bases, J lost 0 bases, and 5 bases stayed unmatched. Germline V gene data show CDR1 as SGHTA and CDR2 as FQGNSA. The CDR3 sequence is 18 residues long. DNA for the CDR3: TGTGCCAGCAGCTTAGCGCTATCTAGCGGGGGGAGCACAGATACGCAGTATTTT. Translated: CASSLALSSGGSTDTQYF.

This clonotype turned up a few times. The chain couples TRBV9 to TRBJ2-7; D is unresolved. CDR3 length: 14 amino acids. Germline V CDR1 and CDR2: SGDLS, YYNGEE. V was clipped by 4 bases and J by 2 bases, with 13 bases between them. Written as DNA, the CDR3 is TGTGCCAGCAGCCTCCGGCCATGCCCCTACGAGCAGTACGTC. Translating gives CASSLRPCPYEQYV.

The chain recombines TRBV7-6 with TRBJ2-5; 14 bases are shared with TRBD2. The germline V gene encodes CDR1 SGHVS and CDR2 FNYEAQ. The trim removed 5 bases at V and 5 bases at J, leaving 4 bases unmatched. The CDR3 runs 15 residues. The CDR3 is CASSGGLAGDETQYF. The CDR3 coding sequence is TGTGCCAGCAGCGGGGGACTAGCGGGGGACGAGACCCAGTACTTC.

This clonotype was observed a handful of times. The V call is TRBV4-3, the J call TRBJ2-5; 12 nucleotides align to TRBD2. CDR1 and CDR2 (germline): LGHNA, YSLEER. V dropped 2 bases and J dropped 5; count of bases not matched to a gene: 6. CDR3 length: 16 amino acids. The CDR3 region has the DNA TGCGCCAGCAGCCAAAGACTAGCGGGGGAGGGGGAGACCCAGTACTTC. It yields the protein CASSQRLAGEGETQYF.

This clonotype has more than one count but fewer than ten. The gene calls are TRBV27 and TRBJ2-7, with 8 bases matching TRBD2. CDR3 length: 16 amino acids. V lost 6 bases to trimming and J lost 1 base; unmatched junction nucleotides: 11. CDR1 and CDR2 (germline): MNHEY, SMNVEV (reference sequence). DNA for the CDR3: TGTGCCAGCAGCCCCCTCGCGGGGGGCCTATCCTACGAGCAGTACGTC. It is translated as CASSPLAGGLSYEQYV.

The CDR3 here is CASSLSEGTTYEQYF. Written as DNA, the CDR3 is TGTGCCAGCAGTTTGAGCGAGGGCACCACCTACGAGCAGTACTTC. The J gene is TRBJ2-7, the V gene TRBV12-3 or TRBV12-4; the D gene is possibly TRBD2 (5 bases). The CDR3 contains 15 residues. V was clipped by 3 bases and J by 2 bases, with 14 bases between them.

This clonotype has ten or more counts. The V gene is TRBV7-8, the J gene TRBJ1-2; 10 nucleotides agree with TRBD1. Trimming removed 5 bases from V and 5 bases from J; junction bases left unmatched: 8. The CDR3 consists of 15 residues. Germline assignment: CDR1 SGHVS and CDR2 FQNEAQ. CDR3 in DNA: TGTGCCAGCAGCCCTTCGGACAGGGGGAGATATGGCTACACCTTC. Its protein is CASSPSDRGRYGYTF.

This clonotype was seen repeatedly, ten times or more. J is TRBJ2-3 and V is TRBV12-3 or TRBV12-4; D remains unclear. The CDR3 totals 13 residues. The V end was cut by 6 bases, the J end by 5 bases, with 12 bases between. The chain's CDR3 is CASRPGRIDTQYF. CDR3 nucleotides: TGTGCCAGCAGACCTGGACGTATAGATACGCAGTATTTT.

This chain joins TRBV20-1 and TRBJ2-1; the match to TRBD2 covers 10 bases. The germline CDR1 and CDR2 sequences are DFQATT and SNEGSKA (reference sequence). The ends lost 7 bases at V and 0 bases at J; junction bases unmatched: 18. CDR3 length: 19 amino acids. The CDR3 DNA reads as TGCAGTGTATTCTTCGCCGGGACTAGCGCGTACCCCTCCTACAATGAGCAGTTCTTC. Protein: CSVFFAGTSAYPSYNEQFF.

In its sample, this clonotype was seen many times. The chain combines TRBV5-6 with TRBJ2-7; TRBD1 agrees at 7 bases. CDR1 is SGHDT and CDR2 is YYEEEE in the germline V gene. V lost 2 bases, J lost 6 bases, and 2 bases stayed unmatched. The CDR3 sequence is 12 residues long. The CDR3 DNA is TGTGCCAGCAGCTTAACAGGGGCCGAGCAGTACTTC. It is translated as CASSLTGAEQYF.

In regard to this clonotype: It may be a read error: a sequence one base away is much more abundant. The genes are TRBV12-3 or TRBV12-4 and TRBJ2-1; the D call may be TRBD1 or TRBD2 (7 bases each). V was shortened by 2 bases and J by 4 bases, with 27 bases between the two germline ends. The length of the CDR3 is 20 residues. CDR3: CASSLMARGGVAHNYNEQFF. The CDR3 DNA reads TGTGCCAGCAGTTTAATGGCCAGGGGGGGGGTGGCACATAATTACAATGAGCAGTTCTTC.

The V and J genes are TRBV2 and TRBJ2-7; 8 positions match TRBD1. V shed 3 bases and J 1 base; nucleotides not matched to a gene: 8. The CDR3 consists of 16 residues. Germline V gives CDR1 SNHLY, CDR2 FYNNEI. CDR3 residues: CASSDDGQGLSYEQYV. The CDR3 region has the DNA TGTGCCAGCAGTGATGACGGACAGGGTTTATCCTACGAGCAGTACGTC.

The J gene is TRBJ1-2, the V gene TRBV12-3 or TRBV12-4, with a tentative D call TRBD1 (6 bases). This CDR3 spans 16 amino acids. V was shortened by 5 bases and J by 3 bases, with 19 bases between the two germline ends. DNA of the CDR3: TGTGCCAGCAGTCCACCCCCCCGCAGGGGTGACTATGGCTACACCTTC. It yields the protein CASSPPPRRGDYGYTF.

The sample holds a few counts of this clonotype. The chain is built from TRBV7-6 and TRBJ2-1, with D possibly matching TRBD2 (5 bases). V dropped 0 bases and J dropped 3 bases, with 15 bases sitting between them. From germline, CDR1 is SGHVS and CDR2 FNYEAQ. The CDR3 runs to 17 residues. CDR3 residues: CASSLATGLTYYNEQFF. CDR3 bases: TGTGCCAGCAGCTTAGCGACCGGACTGACCTACTACAATGAGCAGTTCTTC.

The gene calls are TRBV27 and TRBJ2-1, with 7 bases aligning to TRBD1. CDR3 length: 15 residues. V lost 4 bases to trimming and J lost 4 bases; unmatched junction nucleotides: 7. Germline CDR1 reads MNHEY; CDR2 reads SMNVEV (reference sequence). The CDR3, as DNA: TGTGCCAGCAGTTCAACCTCGGACAGGTACAATGAGCAGTTCTTC. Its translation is CASSSTSDRYNEQFF.